These T cell receptor beta chains were read from a single sample in a study of radiotherapy plus CTLA-4 blockade in lung cancer. Generated by immunoSEQ multiplex PCR, the TCRdb table keeps only in-frame clones and is missing some. The table includes approximately 89,000 clones, about four fifths detected once. The sample consisted of peripheral blood, taken from a patient treated with radiotherapy plus ipilimumab. The source is a human donor with non-small cell lung cancer that progressed on radiotherapy plus ipilimumab. Both conserved end residues are part of each CDR3. The D gene is left open where the match is weak. Size is stated for part of the rows, as once, few or many counts, or as a class when the clone is expanded.

abundance	j_gene	v_gene	d_gene	CDR3nt	CDR3aa
few	TRBJ2-2	TRBV6-1	.	TGTGCCAGCAATCCTCAACTCACCGGGGAGCTGTTTTTT	CASNPQLTGELFF
.	TRBJ1-2	TRBV27	TRBD1	TGTGCCAGCAGTCTAGAGAGGACAGGGGGCTATGGCTACACCTTC	CASSLERTGGYGYTF
once	TRBJ2-3	TRBV18	.	TGTGCCAGCTCACCACGGGGGGGCACAGATACGCAGTATTTT	CASSPRGGTDTQYF
.	TRBJ2-3	TRBV5-4	TRBD2	TGTGCCAGCAGCTCCGGGACTAGCGGGATGGGGGATACGCAGTATTTT	CASSSGTSGMGDTQYF
.	TRBJ1-5	TRBV27	.	TGTGCCAGCAGTCCCCGGAGCTATAGCAATCAGCCCCAGCATTTT	CASSPRSYSNQPQHF
.	TRBJ1-6	TRBV4-2	.	TGTGCCAGCAGCGAAACGGGGGGCCCATATAATTCACCCCTCCACTTT	CASSETGGPYNSPLHF
.	TRBJ1-4	TRBV6-5	.	TGTGCCAGCAGCCCCTGGCGGTCAACTAATGAAAAACTGTTTTTT	CASSPWRSTNEKLFF
.	TRBJ2-7	TRBV7-2	TRBD2	TGTGCCAGCAGCTTTACCCCGGGACTAGCGTTCCCCTACGAGCAGTACTTC	CASSFTPGLAFPYEQYF
.	TRBJ2-3	TRBV9	TRBD2	TGTGCCAGCAGTAGGGCTAGCGGTTTCACAGATACGCAGTATTTT	CASSRASGFTDTQYF
.	TRBJ2-7	TRBV4-2	.	TGTGCCAGCAGCCAAGCGCAGGACAGCTCCTACGAGCAGTACTTC	CASSQAQDSSYEQYF
.	TRBJ2-3	TRBV19	.	TGTGCCAGTAGCGACCCCGGGACCGGCACAGATACGCAGTATTTT	CASSDPGTGTDTQYF
.	TRBJ2-5	TRBV5-1	.	TGCGCCAGCAGCTTGGGCGGTCGGATCCTCCAAGAGACCCAGTACTTC	CASSLGGRILQETQYF
.	TRBJ1-2	TRBV27	.	TGTGCCAGCAGTTTATCCGCAACCTTGTGGGGCGGGGATGGCTACACCTTC	CASSLSATLWGGDGYTF
.	TRBJ2-2	TRBV7-2	.	TGTGCCAGCAGCCACAAGCTTCCTACCGGGGAGCTGTTTTTT	CASSHKLPTGELFF
.	TRBJ1-1	TRBV9	TRBD1	TGTGCCAGCAGCGCACTACAGGGGGCTGGCACTGAAGCTTTCTTT	CASSALQGAGTEAFF
.	TRBJ1-2	TRBV21-1	.	TGTGCCAGCAGCGAAAGGGAGGACAGGGGGCGCGGCTATGGCTACACCTTC	CASSEREDRGRGYGYTF
.	TRBJ2-7	TRBV7-2	.	TGTGCCAGCAGCTTACGATCCGAGCAGTACTTC	CASSLRSEQYF
once	TRBJ1-1	TRBV25-1	.	TGTGCCAGCACCTCCTGGGGGGGGACTGAAGCTTTCTTT	CASTSWGGTEAFF
.	TRBJ2-3	TRBV30	.	TGTGCCTGGAGTGTTGGCCACCGCACAGATACGCAGTATTTT	CAWSVGHRTDTQYF
.	TRBJ2-5	TRBV30	.	TGTGCCTGGAGTCCCCTGGCAGGCACAGGGACCCAGTACTTC	CAWSPLAGTGTQYF
.	TRBJ1-5	TRBV2	TRBD1	TGTGCCAGCAGAGTAGACAGGGGGGGCAATCAGCCCCAGCATTTT	CASRVDRGGNQPQHF
.	TRBJ1-5	TRBV7-8	.	TGTGCCAGCAGCCCTATTAGTTACAGCGGCGGTCAGCCCCAGCATTTT	CASSPISYSGGQPQHF
once	TRBJ2-5	TRBV27	.	TGTGCCAGCAGTCCTGGGTTTCGAGAGACCCAGTACTTC	CASSPGFRETQYF
once	TRBJ2-2	TRBV21-1	.	TGTGCCAGCAGCAGCGGGAGGGGGAACACCGGGGAGCTGTTTTTT	CASSSGRGNTGELFF
.	TRBJ2-2	TRBV4-1	.	TGCGCCAGCAGCCAAGATGGTGCGGTTTCCGGGGAGCTGTTTTTT	CASSQDGAVSGELFF
.	TRBJ2-6	TRBV7-2	TRBD2	TGTGCCAGCAGCTTGCGGGGGTCAGGGGCCAACGTCCTGACTTTC	CASSLRGSGANVLTF
.	TRBJ2-5	TRBV4-1	.	TGCGCCAGCAGCCAAGCCTTAGGTTGGGAAGAGACCCAGTACTTC	CASSQALGWEETQYF
.	TRBJ1-2	TRBV19	.	TGTGCCAGTAGTATTGGCCTACGACCGAGATCTAACTATGGCTACACCTTC	CASSIGLRPRSNYGYTF
.	TRBJ2-7	TRBV4-3	TRBD2	TGCGCCAGCAGCCAGACTAGCGGGGCCTCCTACGAGCAGTACTTC	CASSQTSGASYEQYF
.	TRBJ2-1	TRBV5-8	TRBD2	TGTGCCAGCAGCTCGGGGGGGCCGAAGGTTGAGCAGTTCTTC	CASSSGGPKVEQFF
.	TRBJ2-1	TRBV29-1	TRBD1	TGCAGCGTTACTCGGACAGGGGGCGATGAGCAGTTCTTC	CSVTRTGGDEQFF
.	TRBJ1-3	TRBV5-1	TRBD1	TGCGCCAGCAGCTCTTACGGGACAGGCGGAAACACCATATATTTT	CASSSYGTGGNTIYF
.	TRBJ2-7	TRBV19	.	TGTGCCAGTAGTGCAGGAGGGGAGCAGTACTTC	CASSAGGEQYF
few	TRBJ1-3	TRBV4-3	.	TGCGCCAGCAGCCAAGGGGGGGGATTTGGAAACACCATATATTTT	CASSQGGGFGNTIYF
.	TRBJ1-2	TRBV6-1	TRBD1	TGTGCCAGCAGATACGGACAGGAGGATGGCTACACCTTC	CASRYGQEDGYTF
.	TRBJ2-2	TRBV7-8	.	TGTGCCAGCAGCTTAGTAATGAACACCGGGGAGCTGTTTTTT	CASSLVMNTGELFF
.	TRBJ2-6	TRBV11-2	.	TGTGCCAGCAGCTTAGTAGGGTTTGGGGCCAACGTCCTGACTTTC	CASSLVGFGANVLTF